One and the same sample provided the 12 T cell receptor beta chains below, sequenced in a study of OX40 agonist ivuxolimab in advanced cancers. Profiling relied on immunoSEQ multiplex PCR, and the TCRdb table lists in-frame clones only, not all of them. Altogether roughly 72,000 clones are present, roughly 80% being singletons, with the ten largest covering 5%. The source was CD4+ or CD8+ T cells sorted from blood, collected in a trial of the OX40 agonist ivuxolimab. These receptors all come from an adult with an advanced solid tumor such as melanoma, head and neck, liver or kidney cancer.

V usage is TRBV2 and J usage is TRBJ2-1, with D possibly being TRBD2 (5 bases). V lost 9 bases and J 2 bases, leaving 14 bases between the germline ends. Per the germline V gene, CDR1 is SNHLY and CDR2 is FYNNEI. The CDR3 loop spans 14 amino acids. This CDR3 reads CASTSPSTYNEQFF. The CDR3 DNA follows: TGTGCCAGTACTAGTCCCAGCACCTACAATGAGCAGTTCTTC.

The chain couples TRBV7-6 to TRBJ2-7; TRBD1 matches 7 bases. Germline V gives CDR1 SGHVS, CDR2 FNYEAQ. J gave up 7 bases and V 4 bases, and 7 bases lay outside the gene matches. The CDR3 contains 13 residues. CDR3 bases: TGTGCCAGCAGCTATCGACAGGGTAGAGAGCAGTACTTC. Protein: CASSYRQGREQYF.

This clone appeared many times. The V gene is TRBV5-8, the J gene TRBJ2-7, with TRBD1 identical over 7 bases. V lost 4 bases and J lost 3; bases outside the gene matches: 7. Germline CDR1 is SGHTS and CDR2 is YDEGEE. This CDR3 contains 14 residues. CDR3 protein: CASSRGTAYYEQYF. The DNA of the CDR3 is TGTGCCAGCAGCCGAGGGACAGCCTACTACGAGCAGTACTTC. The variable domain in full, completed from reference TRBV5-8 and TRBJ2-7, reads EAGVTQSPTHLIKTRGQQATLRCSPISGHTSVYWYQQALGLGLQFLLWYDEGEERNRGNFPPRFSGRQFPNYSSELNVNALELEDSALYLCASSRGTAYYEQYFGPGTRLTVT.

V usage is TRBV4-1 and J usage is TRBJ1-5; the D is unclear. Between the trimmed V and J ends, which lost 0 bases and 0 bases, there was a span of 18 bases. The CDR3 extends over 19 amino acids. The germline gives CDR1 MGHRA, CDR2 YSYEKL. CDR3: CASSQEGFGRINSNQPQHF. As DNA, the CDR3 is TGCGCCAGCAGCCAAGAAGGGTTTGGCAGAATCAATAGCAATCAGCCCCAGCATTTT.

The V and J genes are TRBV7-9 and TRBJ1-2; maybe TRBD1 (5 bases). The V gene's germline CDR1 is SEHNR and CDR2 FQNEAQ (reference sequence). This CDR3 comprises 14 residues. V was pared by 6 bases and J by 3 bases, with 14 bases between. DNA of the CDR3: TGTGCCAGCAGAACGGCGGGGGAGGACTATGGCTACACCTTC. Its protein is CASRTAGEDYGYTF.

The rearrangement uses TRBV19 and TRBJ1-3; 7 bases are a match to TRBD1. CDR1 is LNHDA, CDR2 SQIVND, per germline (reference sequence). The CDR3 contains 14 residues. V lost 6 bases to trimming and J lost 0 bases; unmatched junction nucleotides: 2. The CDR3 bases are TGTGCCAGTAGGACAGGGTACTCTGGAAACACCATATATTTT. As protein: CASRTGYSGNTIYF. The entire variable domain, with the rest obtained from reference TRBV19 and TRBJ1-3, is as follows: DGGITQSPKYLFRKEGQNVTLSCEQNLNHDAMYWYRQDPGQGLRLIYYSQIVNDFQKGDIAEGYSVSREKKESFPLTVTSAQKNPTAFYLCASRTGYSGNTIYFGEGSWLTVV.

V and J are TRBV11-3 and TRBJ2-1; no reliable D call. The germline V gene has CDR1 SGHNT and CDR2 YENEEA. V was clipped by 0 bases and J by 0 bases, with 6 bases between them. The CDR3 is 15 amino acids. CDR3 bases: TGTGCCAGCAGCTTAGATGGCGGCTCCTACAATGAGCAGTTCTTC. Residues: CASSLDGGSYNEQFF.

This CDR3 reads CASSLTRPLGTDNQPQHF. The CDR3 bases are TGTGCCAGCAGCTTAACTCGGCCCCTAGGGACAGATAATCAGCCCCAGCATTTT. V gene TRBV5-5 combines with J gene TRBJ1-5, with 7 nucleotides matching TRBD1. J gave up 4 bases and V 2 bases, and 15 bases lay outside the gene matches. This CDR3 is 18 amino acids long. CDR1 SGHKS and CDR2 YYEKEE come from the germline V gene (reference sequence).

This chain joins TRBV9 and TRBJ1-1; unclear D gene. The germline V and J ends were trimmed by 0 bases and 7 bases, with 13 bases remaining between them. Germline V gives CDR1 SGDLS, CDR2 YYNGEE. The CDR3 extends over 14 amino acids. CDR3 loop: CASSVDIQWNEAFF. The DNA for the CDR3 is TGTGCCAGCAGCGTAGATATCCAATGGAATGAAGCTTTCTTT.

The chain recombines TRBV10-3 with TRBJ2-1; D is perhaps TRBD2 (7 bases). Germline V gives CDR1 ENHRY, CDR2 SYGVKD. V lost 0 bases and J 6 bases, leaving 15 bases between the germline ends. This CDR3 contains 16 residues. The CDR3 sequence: CAISESTSVGGNEQFF. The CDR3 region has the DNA TGTGCCATCAGTGAGTCCACTAGCGTAGGGGGCAATGAGCAGTTCTTC.

The CDR3 bases are TGTGCCACCAGCCCGCGGACAGGGGGCATCAATGGCTACACCTTC. Residues: CATSPRTGGINGYTF. V gene TRBV15 combines with J gene TRBJ1-2, with 11 bases identical to TRBD1. The germline CDR1 and CDR2 sequences are LNHNV and YYDKDF (reference sequence). The J segment lost 6 bases and the V segment lost 5 bases, leaving 8 bases of the junction unmatched. The CDR3 contains 15 residues.

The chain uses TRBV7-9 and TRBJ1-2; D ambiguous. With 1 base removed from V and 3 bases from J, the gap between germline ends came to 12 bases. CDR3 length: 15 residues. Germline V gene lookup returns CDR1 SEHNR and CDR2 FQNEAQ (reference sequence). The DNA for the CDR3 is TGTGCCAGCAGCTTAGGGACCCAGCGGCACTATGGCTACACCTTC. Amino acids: CASSLGTQRHYGYTF.